The rows below give T cell receptor beta chains drawn from one sample of a study of T cells in Graves' hyperthyroidism and ophthalmopathy. TCRdb used MiXCR to reprocess the multiplex PCR reads, holding one entry per CDR3 protein. Of roughly 720,000 distinct CDR3 sequences listed, roughly 17% are singletons. Sequenced material: blood. These receptors were obtained from a man in his fifties or sixties with Graves' hyperthyroidism. Each CDR3 is given with its conserved first and last residue. Each record gives: D gene, J gene, V gene, clone size, CDR3 protein, CDR3 DNA. D genes are given only for firm matches. Where a row states a size, it is once, few, many or the class of an expanded clone; other rows omit it.

>TRBD2|TRBJ2-1|TRBV30|.
CAWSAGGCREQFF
TGTGCCTGGAGTGCGGGGGGATGCCGTGAGCAGTTCTTC
>.|TRBJ2-7|TRBV7-2|few
CASSLNSGYEQYF
TGTGCCAGCAGCCTAAATAGCGGCTACGAGCAGTACTTC
>TRBD1|TRBJ2-2|TRBV11-2|many
CASSLVPGQPNTGELFF
TGTGCCAGCAGCTTAGTTCCGGGACAGCCGAACACCGGGGAGCTGTTTTTT
>.|TRBJ2-3|TRBV5-1|.
CAGSYRGSTDTQYF
TGCGCCGGCAGTTATCGCGGAAGCACAGATACGCAGTATTTT
>TRBD1|TRBJ2-6|TRBV12-3/TRBV12-4|many
CASSPGQARSGANVLTF
TGTGCCAGCAGTCCAGGACAGGCCCGCTCTGGGGCCAACGTCCTGACTTTC
>TRBD1|TRBJ1-2|TRBV20-1|few
CSAPGQQIYGYTF
TGCAGTGCCCCGGGACAGCAAATCTATGGCTACACCTTC
>TRBD1|TRBJ2-4|TRBV18|many
CASSPTGDENIQYF
TGTGCCAGCTCTCCGACAGGGGACGAAAACATTCAGTACTTC
>.|TRBJ2-7|TRBV15|many
CATSREGRGDGYEQYF
TGTGCCACCAGCAGAGAGGGGAGAGGGGACGGCTACGAGCAGTACTTC
>TRBD2|TRBJ2-7|TRBV20-1|many
CSALAASSYEQYF
TGCAGTGCTCTAGCGGCCAGCTCCTACGAGCAGTACTTC
>.|TRBJ2-7|TRBV30|many
CAWSRKDGNSYEQYF
TGTGCCTGGAGTAGAAAGGACGGGAATTCCTACGAGCAGTACTTC
>TRBD1|TRBJ1-1|TRBV30|many
CAWMGQAIAEAFF
TGTGCCTGGATGGGACAGGCGATCGCTGAAGCTTTCTTT
>TRBD1|TRBJ1-4|TRBV4-3|.
CASSQAGGSEKLFF
TGCGCCAGCAGCCAAGCAGGGGGCAGCGAAAAACTGTTTTTT
>TRBD1|TRBJ2-5|TRBV29-1|.
CSVLPLTGAGETQYF
TGCAGCGTCTTGCCACTGACAGGGGCCGGGGAGACCCAGTACTTC
>TRBD2|TRBJ2-3|TRBV7-9|many
CASRRTSGRADTQYF
TGTGCCAGCAGAAGGACTAGCGGGAGGGCAGATACGCAGTATTTT
>.|TRBJ1-2|TRBV5-1|.
CASSLSMDLNYGYTF
TGCGCCAGCAGTCTCTCAATGGACTTAAACTATGGCTACACCTTC
>TRBD2|TRBJ2-3|TRBV11-2|many
CASRRPAGGRTDTQYF
TGTGCCAGCAGGCGTCCGGCGGGAGGGCGCACAGATACGCAGTATTTT
>.|TRBJ1-2|TRBV6-1|.
CASSSTRSYGYTF
TGTGCCAGCAGTTCAACAAGGAGCTATGGCTACACCTTC
>TRBD1|TRBJ1-1|TRBV5-1|.
CASSPTGEDTEAFF
TGCGCCAGCAGCCCGACAGGGGAAGATACTGAAGCTTTCTTT
>.|TRBJ1-1|TRBV5-1|many
CASSLGGGGPEAFF
TGCGCCAGCAGCTTGGGAGGGGGAGGTCCTGAAGCTTTCTTT
>TRBD1|TRBJ1-5|TRBV2|many
CASSDTRQGAGQPQHF
TGTGCCAGCAGCGATACCAGACAGGGGGCAGGCCAGCCCCAGCATTTT
>TRBD1|TRBJ2-3|TRBV6-1|.
CASSDRGRVDTQYF
TGTGCCAGCAGCGACAGGGGGCGAGTAGATACGCAGTATTTT
>TRBD1|TRBJ1-1|TRBV6-5|.
CASSYYSTAGGNTEAFF
TGTGCCAGCAGTTACTACTCTACGGCAGGGGGGAACACTGAAGCTTTCTTT
>.|TRBJ2-1|TRBV25-1|.
CASSEGWELYNEQFF
TGTGCCAGCAGTGAAGGGTGGGAGCTCTACAATGAGCAGTTCTTC
>.|TRBJ2-7|TRBV7-2|.
CASGRPSYEQYF
TGTGCCAGCGGACGGCCTAGCTACGAGCAGTACTTC
>TRBD1|TRBJ2-2|TRBV4-3|few
CASSQGQGSNTGELFF
TGCGCCAGCAGCCAAGGACAGGGATCGAACACCGGGGAGCTGTTTTTT
>.|TRBJ2-7|TRBV11-2|many
CASSLANYEQYF
TGTGCCAGCAGCTTAGCCAACTACGAGCAGTACTTC
>.|TRBJ2-2|TRBV2|many
CASSRGELFF
TGTGCCAGCAGCAGGGGGGAGCTGTTTTTT
>TRBD2|TRBJ2-1|TRBV20-1|.
CSAPAPAGGINEQFF
TGCAGTGCTCCGGCCCCGGCGGGAGGGATAAATGAGCAGTTCTTC
>TRBD2|TRBJ2-3|TRBV20-1|once
CSARGVAGVQDTQYF
TGCAGTGCTAGAGGTGTAGCGGGAGTTCAAGATACGCAGTATTTT
>TRBD2|TRBJ2-5|TRBV28|many
CASSWREGRETQYF
TGTGCCAGCAGTTGGCGGGAGGGCCGGGAGACCCAGTACTTC
>TRBD1|TRBJ1-2|TRBV12-3/TRBV12-4|few
CASSPRTGGIGYTF
TGTGCCAGCAGTCCTAGGACAGGTGGTATAGGCTACACCTTC
>TRBD1|TRBJ1-1|TRBV11-2|.
CASSPEDRDRLNTEAFF
TGTGCCAGCAGCCCCGAAGATAGGGACAGGTTGAACACTGAAGCTTTCTTT
>TRBD2|TRBJ2-7|TRBV28|many
CASRTGTSVYEQYF
TGTGCCAGCAGAACCGGGACTAGCGTCTACGAGCAGTACTTC
>.|TRBJ2-5|TRBV28|many
CASSFGQIQETQYF
TGTGCCAGCAGTTTTGGGCAAATCCAAGAGACCCAGTACTTC
>.|TRBJ1-5|TRBV10-3|.
CAISKGTNSNQPQHF
TGTGCCATCAGTAAGGGAACTAATAGCAATCAGCCCCAGCATTTT
>.|TRBJ2-1|TRBV20-1|.
CSASLILPSDEYNEQFF
TGCAGTGCTAGTCTTATCCTCCCTAGCGACGAGTACAATGAGCAGTTCTTC
>.|TRBJ2-1|TRBV9|.
CASSEVGIENNEQFF
TGTGCCAGCAGCGAGGTGGGAATCGAAAACAATGAGCAGTTCTTC
>.|TRBJ2-2|TRBV2|many
CASSEAGNYGELFF
TGTGCCAGCAGTGAGGCGGGGAATTACGGGGAGCTGTTTTTT
>.|TRBJ1-1|TRBV28|many
CASIRGGKTEAFF
TGTGCCAGCATAAGGGGAGGGAAAACTGAAGCTTTCTTT
>TRBD2|TRBJ2-7|TRBV29-1|few
CSIAGTSNDEQYF
TGCAGCATCGCGGGGACTAGCAACGACGAGCAGTACTTC
>.|TRBJ2-3|TRBV24-1|many
CATSDPTADGASTDTQYF
TGTGCCACCAGTGATCCGACGGCCGACGGGGCTAGCACAGATACGCAGTATTTT
>.|TRBJ1-5|TRBV10-3|.
CAIRKQSNQPQHF
TGTGCCATCAGGAAACAGAGCAATCAGCCCCAGCATTTT
>TRBD2|TRBJ2-1|TRBV28|.
CAGSTPQREYYNEQFF
TGTGCCGGCAGTACCCCCCAGCGGGAGTATTACAATGAGCAGTTCTTC
>.|TRBJ1-4|TRBV27|.
CASSEDKPGTNEKLFF
TGTGCCAGCAGTGAGGACAAACCCGGGACTAATGAAAAACTGTTTTTT
>.|TRBJ2-2|TRBV15|.
CATSRDLATGELFF
TGTGCCACCAGCAGAGATTTAGCCACCGGGGAGCTGTTTTTT
>.|TRBJ2-1|TRBV27|.
CASSSTLSYNEQFF
TGTGCCAGCAGTTCAACCTTAAGCTACAATGAGCAGTTCTTC
>TRBD2|TRBJ2-7|TRBV24-1|few
CATSPAGAASYEQYF
TGTGCCACCAGCCCAGCGGGGGCAGCCTCCTACGAGCAGTACTTC
>.|TRBJ2-3|TRBV10-3|many
CAISASTDTQYF
TGTGCCATCAGTGCTAGCACAGATACGCAGTATTTT
>.|TRBJ2-1|TRBV27|many
CASREQVSYNEQFF
TGTGCCAGCAGGGAGCAGGTTTCCTACAATGAGCAGTTCTTC
>.|TRBJ1-2|TRBV30|.
CAWRASVLANYGYTF
TGTGCCTGGAGGGCCTCCGTGTTGGCTAACTATGGCTACACCTTC
>.|TRBJ2-7|TRBV7-6|few
CASSLAMGASYEQYF
TGTGCCAGCAGCTTAGCGATGGGGGCCTCCTACGAGCAGTACTTC
>TRBD2|TRBJ2-1|TRBV5-6|few
CASSSTSVSSYNEQFF
TGTGCCAGCAGCTCAACTAGCGTGAGCTCCTACAATGAGCAGTTCTTC
>TRBD1|TRBJ1-2|TRBV15|.
CATSGGIPGQGEVNYGYTF
TGTGCCACCAGCGGAGGGATACCGGGACAGGGGGAAGTCAACTATGGCTACACCTTC
>TRBD1|TRBJ2-3|TRBV20-1|few
CSADTGGSTDTQYF
TGCAGTGCTGACACAGGGGGCAGCACAGATACGCAGTATTTT
>.|TRBJ2-1|TRBV28|.
CASRFVRGPSFF
TGTGCCAGCAGGTTCGTTCGGGGGCCCTCCTTCTTC
>.|TRBJ2-2|TRBV6-1|few
CASSEWDGAGELFF
TGTGCCAGCAGTGAGTGGGACGGGGCCGGGGAGCTGTTTTTT
>.|TRBJ1-2|TRBV6-1|few
CASSGTAPITGYTF
TGTGCCAGCAGTGGGACAGCTCCCATTACTGGCTACACCTTC
>.|TRBJ2-1|TRBV15|many
CATSRIPDRRHNEQFF
TGTGCCACCAGCAGGATTCCGGACAGAAGACACAATGAGCAGTTCTTC
>.|TRBJ1-5|TRBV28|many
CASRTGYHQPQHF
TGTGCCAGCAGGACAGGCTACCATCAGCCCCAGCATTTT